These T cell receptor beta chains were read from a single sample in a study of blood T cell repertoires in COVID-19. Produced via immunoSEQ multiplex PCR; TCRdb's table is partial and in-frame only. The sample includes 180,000 or so clones, almost 90% of them seen just once. Sequencing was done on a sample of peripheral blood. These receptors were collected from a man younger than 35 with active or convalescent COVID-19. Both conserved end residues are part of each CDR3. D genes are given only for firm matches. Clone size is stated in some rows and not others, as once, few, many or a class when expanded.

J: TRBJ2-5
V: TRBV2
size: once
D: TRBD2
DNA: TGTGCCAGCAGTTGGCTTAGCGGGAGGTCGGAGACCCAGTACTTC
CDR3: CASSWLSGRSETQYF

J: TRBJ1-1
V: TRBV3-1/TRBV3-2
size: NA
D: NA
DNA: TGTGCCAGCAGCCTGAACCCAGGGTATAGATCGAACACTGAAGCTTTCTTT
CDR3: CASSLNPGYRSNTEAFF

J: TRBJ1-1
V: TRBV19
size: NA
D: NA
DNA: TGTGCCAGTAGTATACGGAGCAGATTGAACACTGAAGCTTTCTTT
CDR3: CASSIRSRLNTEAFF

J: TRBJ2-7
V: TRBV7-8
size: NA
D: TRBD1
DNA: TGTGCCAGCAGCTCACGACAGGGAAGTGGCTACGAGCAGTACTTC
CDR3: CASSSRQGSGYEQYF

J: TRBJ2-3
V: TRBV7-9
size: NA
D: TRBD1
DNA: TGTGCCAGCAGCCCTATTAAGGACAGGGGGGGAGATACGCAGTATTTT
CDR3: CASSPIKDRGGDTQYF

J: TRBJ1-1
V: TRBV3-1/TRBV3-2
size: NA
D: NA
DNA: TGTGCCAGCAGCTCCAGAGGGGGAGACTCTATGAACACTGAAGCTTTCTTT
CDR3: CASSSRGGDSMNTEAFF

J: TRBJ2-3
V: TRBV7-9
size: NA
D: NA
DNA: TGTGCCAGCAGCCGGGACGGAGGGAGCACAGATACGCAGTATTTT
CDR3: CASSRDGGSTDTQYF

J: TRBJ2-3
V: TRBV5-6
size: NA
D: TRBD2
DNA: TGTGCCAGCAGCCGCCTAGCGGGAGCCGCAGATACGCAGTATTTT
CDR3: CASSRLAGAADTQYF

J: TRBJ1-2
V: TRBV30
size: once
D: TRBD1
DNA: TGTGCCTGGAGTTTACAGGGGGCAACTGGCTACACCTTC
CDR3: CAWSLQGATGYTF

J: TRBJ1-2
V: TRBV6-2/TRBV6-3
size: NA
D: NA
DNA: TGTGCCAGCAGTTACACAGGGAACTATGGCTACACCTTC
CDR3: CASSYTGNYGYTF

J: TRBJ2-7
V: TRBV21-1
size: NA
D: NA
DNA: TGTGCCAGCAGAACTTCAGGGGGCGGTTACGAGCAGTACTTC
CDR3: CASRTSGGGYEQYF

J: TRBJ1-6
V: TRBV21-1
size: NA
D: NA
DNA: TGTGCCAGCAGCAAAGCCGCCCGGGACACCCTTAGGAGCTCCTATAATTCACCCCTCCACTTT
CDR3: CASSKAARDTLRSSYNSPLHF

J: TRBJ1-1
V: TRBV12-5
size: NA
D: NA
DNA: TGTGCTAGTGGTTTAGGCCAAACAGGGTTAAAGGGGCAAGCTTTCTTT
CDR3: CASGLGQTGLKGQAFF

J: TRBJ2-1
V: TRBV11-3
size: NA
D: NA
DNA: TGTGCCAGCAGCTTAGGACTACAGAACAATGAGCAGTTCTTC
CDR3: CASSLGLQNNEQFF

J: TRBJ1-3
V: TRBV6-2/TRBV6-3
size: once
D: NA
DNA: TGTGCCAGCAGTGTCAGCGAAGACTCTGGAAACACCATATATTTT
CDR3: CASSVSEDSGNTIYF

J: TRBJ2-5
V: TRBV7-7
size: NA
D: NA
DNA: TGTGCTAGCAGCCCCTTGGGGCGTCAAGAGACCCAGTACTTC
CDR3: CASSPLGRQETQYF

J: TRBJ1-2
V: TRBV30
size: NA
D: TRBD1
DNA: TGTGCCTGGACCTCGACAGGGGCAAACTATGGCTACACCTTC
CDR3: CAWTSTGANYGYTF

J: TRBJ1-2
V: TRBV18
size: NA
D: TRBD1
DNA: TGTGCCAGCTCACTGGATGGGACAGGGTACTATGGCTACACCTTC
CDR3: CASSLDGTGYYGYTF

J: TRBJ1-5
V: TRBV6-1
size: NA
D: NA
DNA: TGTGCCAGCAGTGACAGGGGCTATAGCAATCAGCCCCAGCATTTT
CDR3: CASSDRGYSNQPQHF

J: TRBJ1-2
V: TRBV7-9
size: NA
D: TRBD1
DNA: TGTGCCAGCAGCTCGCTAAACTCAGGGGGCGGTTATGGCTACACCTTC
CDR3: CASSSLNSGGGYGYTF

J: TRBJ1-1
V: TRBV11-2
size: NA
D: NA
DNA: TGTGCCAGCAGCTTCCAGGGAGGGAGGACTGAAGCTTTCTTT
CDR3: CASSFQGGRTEAFF

J: TRBJ1-1
V: TRBV18
size: NA
D: NA
DNA: TGTGCCAGCTCACCAGCAGGGGAGAACACTGAAGCTTTCTTT
CDR3: CASSPAGENTEAFF

J: TRBJ2-5
V: TRBV7-3
size: NA
D: NA
DNA: TGTGCCAGCAGCTTAACGGCCGGCGGGGAGACCCAGTACTTC
CDR3: CASSLTAGGETQYF

J: TRBJ1-1
V: TRBV5-4
size: NA
D: TRBD1
DNA: TGTGCCAGCAGCCCAGGACAGGTGAACACTGAAGCTTTCTTT
CDR3: CASSPGQVNTEAFF

J: TRBJ2-1
V: TRBV5-1
size: NA
D: NA
DNA: TGCGCCAGCAGCTTGCGCGGTGCTTACAATGAGCAGTTCTTC
CDR3: CASSLRGAYNEQFF

J: TRBJ2-1
V: TRBV4-3
size: NA
D: TRBD1
DNA: TGCGCCAGCAGCCAGGGGACAGGGAGGTCCTACAATGAGCAGTTCTTC
CDR3: CASSQGTGRSYNEQFF

J: TRBJ2-6
V: TRBV7-9
size: few
D: NA
DNA: TGTGCCAGCAGCTTAGCGAAGGGAGCCGGGGCCAACGTCCTGACTTTC
CDR3: CASSLAKGAGANVLTF

J: TRBJ1-1
V: TRBV25-1
size: NA
D: NA
DNA: TGTGCCAGCGCCACGGACACTGAAGCTTTCTTT
CDR3: CASATDTEAFF

J: TRBJ1-1
V: TRBV19
size: NA
D: NA
DNA: TGTGCCAGTAGCGGACAGACGAACACTGAAGCTTTCTTT
CDR3: CASSGQTNTEAFF

J: TRBJ1-1
V: TRBV5-5
size: NA
D: TRBD1
DNA: TGTGCCAGCAGCTTGGCCATGGGACAGGGGGCCACTGAAGCTTTCTTT
CDR3: CASSLAMGQGATEAFF

J: TRBJ1-1
V: TRBV7-2
size: NA
D: NA
DNA: TGTGCCAGCAGCTTAATCAGGGTGGAGGCTTTCTTT
CDR3: CASSLIRVEAFF

J: TRBJ1-5
V: TRBV30
size: NA
D: NA
DNA: TGTGCCTGGAGTAGAGGGGGTATTGGGAATCAGCCCCAGCATTTT
CDR3: CAWSRGGIGNQPQHF

J: TRBJ1-2
V: TRBV9
size: once
D: NA
DNA: TGTGCCAGCAGCGCTGACAGCTATGGCTACACCTTC
CDR3: CASSADSYGYTF

J: TRBJ2-1
V: TRBV5-8
size: NA
D: NA
DNA: TGTGCCAGCAGCTGGGTCAGGGGCGCGGACAATGAGCAGTTCTTC
CDR3: CASSWVRGADNEQFF

J: TRBJ2-7
V: TRBV19
size: NA
D: NA
DNA: TGTGCCAGTAGTGTCCGGGACACGTCCTACGAGCAGTACTTC
CDR3: CASSVRDTSYEQYF

J: TRBJ1-2
V: TRBV27
size: NA
D: TRBD1
DNA: TGTGCCACTCGGGACAGGGGGAACTATGGCTACACCTTC
CDR3: CATRDRGNYGYTF

J: TRBJ2-5
V: TRBV5-5
size: once
D: TRBD2
DNA: TGTGCCAGCAGCTACCGACTAGCGCAGAGGGAGACCCAGTACTTC
CDR3: CASSYRLAQRETQYF